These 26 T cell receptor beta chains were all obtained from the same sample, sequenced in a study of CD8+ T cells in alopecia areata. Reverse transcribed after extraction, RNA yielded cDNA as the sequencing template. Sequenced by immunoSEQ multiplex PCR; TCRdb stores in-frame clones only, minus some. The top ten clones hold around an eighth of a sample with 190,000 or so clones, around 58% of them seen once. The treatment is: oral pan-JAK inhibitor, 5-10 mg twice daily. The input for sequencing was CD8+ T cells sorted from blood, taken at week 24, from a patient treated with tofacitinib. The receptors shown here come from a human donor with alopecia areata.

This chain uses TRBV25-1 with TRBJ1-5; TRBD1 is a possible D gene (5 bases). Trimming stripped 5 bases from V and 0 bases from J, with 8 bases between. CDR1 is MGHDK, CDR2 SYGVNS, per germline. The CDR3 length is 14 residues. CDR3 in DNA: TGTGCCAGCAGTCCTCAGGGTAGCAATCAGCCCCAGCATTTT. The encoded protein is CASSPQGSNQPQHF.

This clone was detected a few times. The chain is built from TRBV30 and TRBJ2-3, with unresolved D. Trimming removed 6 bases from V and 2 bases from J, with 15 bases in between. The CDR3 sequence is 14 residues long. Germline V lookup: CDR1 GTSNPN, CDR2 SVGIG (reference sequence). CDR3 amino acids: CACPGPPYTDTQYF. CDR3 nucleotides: TGTGCCTGCCCCGGCCCACCGTACACAGATACGCAGTATTTT.

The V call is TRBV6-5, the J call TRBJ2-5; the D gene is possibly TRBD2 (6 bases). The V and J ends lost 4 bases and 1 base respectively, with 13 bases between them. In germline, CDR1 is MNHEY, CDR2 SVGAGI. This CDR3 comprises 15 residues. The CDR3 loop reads CASSSLRGVQETQYF. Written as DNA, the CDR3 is TGTGCCAGCAGTTCGCTCCGCGGGGTCCAAGAGACCCAGTACTTC.

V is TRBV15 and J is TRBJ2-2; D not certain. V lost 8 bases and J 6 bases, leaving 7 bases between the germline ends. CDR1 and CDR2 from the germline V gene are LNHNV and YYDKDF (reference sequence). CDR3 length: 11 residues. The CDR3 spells CATLRSGELFF. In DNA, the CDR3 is TGTGCCACCCTGAGGTCCGGGGAGCTGTTTTTT.

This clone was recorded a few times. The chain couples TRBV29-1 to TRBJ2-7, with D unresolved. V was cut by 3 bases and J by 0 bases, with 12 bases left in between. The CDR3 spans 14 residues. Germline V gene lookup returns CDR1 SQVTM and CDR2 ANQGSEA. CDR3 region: CSVEVQSSSYEQYF. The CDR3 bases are TGCAGCGTTGAGGTCCAGTCGAGCTCCTACGAGCAGTACTTC.

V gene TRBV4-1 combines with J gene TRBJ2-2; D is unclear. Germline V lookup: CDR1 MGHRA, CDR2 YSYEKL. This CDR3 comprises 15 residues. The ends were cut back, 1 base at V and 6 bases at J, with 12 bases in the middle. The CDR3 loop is CASSQAPTEAGELFF. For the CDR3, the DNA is TGCGCCAGCAGCCAAGCGCCTACAGAAGCCGGGGAGCTGTTTTTT.

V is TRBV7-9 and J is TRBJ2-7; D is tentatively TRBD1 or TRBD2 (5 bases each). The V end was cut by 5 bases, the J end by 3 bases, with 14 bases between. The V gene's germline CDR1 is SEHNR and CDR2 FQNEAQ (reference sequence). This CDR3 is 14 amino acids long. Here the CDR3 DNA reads TGTGCCAGCAGCGTGGACGGGACCTTCTACGAGCAGTACTTC. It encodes CASSVDGTFYEQYF.

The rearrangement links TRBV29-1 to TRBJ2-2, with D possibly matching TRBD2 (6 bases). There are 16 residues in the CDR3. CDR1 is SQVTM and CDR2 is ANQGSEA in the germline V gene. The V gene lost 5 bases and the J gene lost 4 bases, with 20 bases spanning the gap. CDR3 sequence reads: CSVPGGERGRTGELFF. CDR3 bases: TGCAGCGTTCCGGGCGGGGAAAGGGGTCGCACCGGGGAGCTGTTTTTT.

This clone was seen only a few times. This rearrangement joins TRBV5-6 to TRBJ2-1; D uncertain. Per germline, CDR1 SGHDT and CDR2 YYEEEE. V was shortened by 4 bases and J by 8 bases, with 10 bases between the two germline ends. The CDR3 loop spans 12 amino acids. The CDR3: CASSPSGHEQFF. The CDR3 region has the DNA TGTGCCAGCAGCCCATCAGGCCATGAGCAGTTCTTC.

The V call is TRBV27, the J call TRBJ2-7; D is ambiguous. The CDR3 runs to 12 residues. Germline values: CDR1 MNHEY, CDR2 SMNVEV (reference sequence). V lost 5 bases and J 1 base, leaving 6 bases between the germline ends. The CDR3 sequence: CASSPGSYEQYF. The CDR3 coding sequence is TGTGCCAGCAGTCCTGGTTCCTACGAGCAGTACTTC.

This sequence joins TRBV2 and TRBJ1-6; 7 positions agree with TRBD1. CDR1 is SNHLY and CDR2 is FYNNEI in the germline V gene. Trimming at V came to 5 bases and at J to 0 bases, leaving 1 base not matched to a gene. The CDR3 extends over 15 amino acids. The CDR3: CASSRDSSYNSPLHF. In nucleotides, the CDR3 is TGTGCCAGCAGTCGGGACAGCTCCTATAATTCACCCCTCCACTTT.

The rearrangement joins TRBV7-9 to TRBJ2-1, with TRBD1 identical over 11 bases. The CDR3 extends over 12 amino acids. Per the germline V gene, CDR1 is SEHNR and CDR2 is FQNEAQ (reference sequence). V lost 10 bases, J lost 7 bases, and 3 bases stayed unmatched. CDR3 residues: CATGQGANEQFF. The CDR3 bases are TGTGCCACCGGACAGGGGGCTAATGAGCAGTTCTTC.

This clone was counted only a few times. The CDR3 DNA reads as TGTGCCAGCACCCATGTGAGGGGGTCACCCCAAGAGACCCAGTACTTC. It is translated as CASTHVRGSPQETQYF. J is TRBJ2-5 and V is TRBV2; D might be TRBD1 (6 bases). This CDR3 comprises 16 residues. V lost 7 bases to trimming and J lost 1 base, with 19 bases between them. Germline lookup yields CDR1 SNHLY and CDR2 FYNNEI.

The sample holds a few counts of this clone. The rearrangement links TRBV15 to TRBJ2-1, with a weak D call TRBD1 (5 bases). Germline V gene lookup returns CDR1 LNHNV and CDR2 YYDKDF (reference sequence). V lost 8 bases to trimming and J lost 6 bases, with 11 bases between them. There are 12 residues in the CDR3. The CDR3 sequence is CATWQGVNEQFF. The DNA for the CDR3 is TGTGCCACCTGGCAGGGTGTCAATGAGCAGTTCTTC.

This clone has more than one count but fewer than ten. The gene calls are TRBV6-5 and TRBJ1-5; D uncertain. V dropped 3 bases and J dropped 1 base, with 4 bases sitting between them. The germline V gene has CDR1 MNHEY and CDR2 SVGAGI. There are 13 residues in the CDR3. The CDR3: CASSYMSNQPQHF. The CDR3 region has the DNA TGTGCCAGCAGTTATATGAGCAATCAGCCCCAGCATTTT.

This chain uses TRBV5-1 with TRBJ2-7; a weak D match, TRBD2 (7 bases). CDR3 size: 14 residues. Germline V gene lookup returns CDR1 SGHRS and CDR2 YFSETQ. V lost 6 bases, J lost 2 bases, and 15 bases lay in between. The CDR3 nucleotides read TGCGCCAGCACCCAGGCGGGGGCACCCTACGAGCAGTACTTC. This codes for CASTQAGAPYEQYF.

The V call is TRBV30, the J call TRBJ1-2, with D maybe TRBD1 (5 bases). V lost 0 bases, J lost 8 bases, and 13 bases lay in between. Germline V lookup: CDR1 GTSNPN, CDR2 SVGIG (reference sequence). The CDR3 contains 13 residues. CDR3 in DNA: TGTGCCTGGAGTGTTGAGGGGACTGGGGGCTACACCTTC. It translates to CAWSVEGTGGYTF.

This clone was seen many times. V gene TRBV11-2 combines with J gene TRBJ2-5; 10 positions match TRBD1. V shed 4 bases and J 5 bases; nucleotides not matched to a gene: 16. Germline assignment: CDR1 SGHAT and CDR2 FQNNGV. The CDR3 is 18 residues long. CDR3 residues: CASSSYPAPGQGRETQYF. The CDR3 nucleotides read TGTGCCAGCAGCTCCTATCCCGCCCCGGGACAGGGGCGGGAGACCCAGTACTTC.

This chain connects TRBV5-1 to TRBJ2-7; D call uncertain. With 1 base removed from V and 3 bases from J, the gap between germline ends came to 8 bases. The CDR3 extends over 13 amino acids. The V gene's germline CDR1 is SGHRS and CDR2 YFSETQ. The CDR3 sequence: CASSLYRHYEQYF. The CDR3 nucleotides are TGCGCCAGCAGCTTGTACAGACACTACGAGCAGTACTTC.

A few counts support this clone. The CDR3 is CASSYEYSPLHF. In nucleotides, the CDR3 is TGTGCCAGCAGCTATGAGTATTCACCCCTCCACTTT. This sequence joins TRBV5-6 and TRBJ1-6; D gene uncertain. V lost 3 bases and J 8 bases, leaving 6 bases between the germline ends. Per the germline V gene, CDR1 is SGHDT and CDR2 is YYEEEE. The CDR3 runs 12 residues.

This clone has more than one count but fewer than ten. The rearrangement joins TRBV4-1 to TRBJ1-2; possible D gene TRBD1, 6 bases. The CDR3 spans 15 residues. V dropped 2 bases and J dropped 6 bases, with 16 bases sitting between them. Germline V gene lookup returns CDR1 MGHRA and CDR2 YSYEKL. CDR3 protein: CASSQNTGTVNGYTF. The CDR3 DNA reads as TGCGCCAGCAGCCAAAACACAGGGACGGTAAATGGCTACACCTTC.

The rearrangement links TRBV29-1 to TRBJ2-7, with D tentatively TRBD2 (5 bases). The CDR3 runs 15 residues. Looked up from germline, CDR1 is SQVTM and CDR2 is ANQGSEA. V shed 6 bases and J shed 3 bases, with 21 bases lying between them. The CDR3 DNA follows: TGCAGCGTAAAAGGCCTAGAGGGTGGGCGCTACGAGCAGTACTTC. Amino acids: CSVKGLEGGRYEQYF.

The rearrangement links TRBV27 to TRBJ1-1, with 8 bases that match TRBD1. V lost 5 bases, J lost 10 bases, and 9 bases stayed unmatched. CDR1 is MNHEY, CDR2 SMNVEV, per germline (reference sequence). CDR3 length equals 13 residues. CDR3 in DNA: TGTGCCAGCAGTCCGATAGGACAGGGTGGAGCTTTCTTT. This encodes CASSPIGQGGAFF.

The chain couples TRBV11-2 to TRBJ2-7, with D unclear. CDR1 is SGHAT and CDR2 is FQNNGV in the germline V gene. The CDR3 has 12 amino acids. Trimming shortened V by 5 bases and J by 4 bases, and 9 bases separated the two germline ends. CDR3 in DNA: TGTGCCAGCAGCCGCGACACTTACGAGCAGTACTTC. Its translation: CASSRDTYEQYF.

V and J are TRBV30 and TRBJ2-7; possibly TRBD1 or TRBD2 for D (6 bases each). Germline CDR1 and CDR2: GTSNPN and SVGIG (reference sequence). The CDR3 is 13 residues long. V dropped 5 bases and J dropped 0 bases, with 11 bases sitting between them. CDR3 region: CAWAEGGSYEQYF. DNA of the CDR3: TGTGCCTGGGCCGAGGGGGGCTCCTACGAGCAGTACTTC.

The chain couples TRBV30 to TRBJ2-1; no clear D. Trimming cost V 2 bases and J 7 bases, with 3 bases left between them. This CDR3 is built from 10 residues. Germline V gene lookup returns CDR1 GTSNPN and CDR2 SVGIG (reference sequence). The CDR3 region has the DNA TGTGCCTGGAGTATGAATGAGCAGTTCTTC. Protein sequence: CAWSMNEQFF.